These 19 T cell receptor beta chains came from one sample sequenced in a study of T cell responses to AZD1222 COVID-19 vaccine. Only in-frame clones appear in the TCRdb table, and some are missing; sequencing was by immunoSEQ multiplex PCR. The sample carries tens of thousands of clones, about 88% recorded once. The specimen comprised peripheral blood, sampled 28 days after the second AZD1222 dose. Receptors were obtained from an adult who received the AZD1222 COVID-19 vaccine.

V gene TRBV28 combines with J gene TRBJ2-6; D possibly corresponds to TRBD1 (6 bases). The CDR3 runs 18 residues. V shed 6 bases and J shed 4 bases, with 22 bases lying between them. Germline loops: CDR1 MDHEN, CDR2 SYDVKM. The DNA for the CDR3 is TGTGCCAGCAGATACAGGGCAAAGGAGATGCGGGGGGCCAACGTCCTGACTTTC. Amino acid sequence: CASRYRAKEMRGANVLTF.

The V and J genes are TRBV7-9 and TRBJ1-2; TRBD1 matches at 7 bases. This CDR3 is 13 amino acids long. Germline assignment: CDR1 SEHNR and CDR2 FQNEAQ (reference sequence). V trimming: 3 bases; J trimming: 8 bases; junction bases outside the gene matches: 6. CDR3 nucleotides: TGTGCCAGCAGCTTGACAACAGGGGAAGGCTACACCTTC. Translating it yields CASSLTTGEGYTF.

This clone was seen just once. V usage is TRBV5-5 and J usage is TRBJ2-7; possibly TRBD1 for D (6 bases). The CDR3 runs 15 residues. The germline V gene encodes CDR1 SGHKS and CDR2 YYEKEE (reference sequence). The V and J ends lost 0 bases and 0 bases respectively, with 10 bases between them. Written as DNA, the CDR3 is TGTGCCAGCAGCTTGGGTACAGGGCTCTCCTACGAGCAGTACTTC. Protein sequence: CASSLGTGLSYEQYF. The whole variable domain, filled in from reference TRBV5-5 and TRBJ2-7, reads DAGVTQSPTHLIKTRGQQVTLRCSPISGHKSVSWYQQVLGQGPQFIFQYYEKEERGRGNFPDRFSARQFPNYSSELNVNALLLGDSALYLCASSLGTGLSYEQYFGPGTRLTVT.

The J gene is TRBJ2-3, the V gene TRBV2; D might be TRBD1 or TRBD2, each matching 7 bases. V dropped 7 bases and J dropped 2 bases, with 19 bases sitting between them. Germline loops: CDR1 SNHLY, CDR2 FYNNEI. The length of the CDR3 is 16 residues. In DNA form, the CDR3 reads TGTGCCAGCACCACGCAGGGGGGGGGCAACACAGATACGCAGTATTTT. This encodes CASTTQGGGNTDTQYF.

A remark on this clone: Other DNA sequences in this specimen translate into the identical CDR3. The V and J genes are TRBV20-1 and TRBJ1-2; D unclear. The CDR3 is made up of 11 amino acids. Trimming left V 3 bases short and J 0 bases short, with 2 bases between. CDR1 is DFQATT, CDR2 SNEGSKA, per germline (reference sequence). CDR3 residues: CSASSNYGYTF. The CDR3 DNA follows: TGCAGTGCTAGCTCTAACTATGGCTACACCTTC.

V usage is TRBV28 and J usage is TRBJ1-1, with 8 nucleotides matching TRBD1. Trimming cost V 4 bases and J 5 bases; bases outside gene matches: 9. Germline CDR1 reads MDHEN; CDR2 reads SYDVKM. The CDR3 contains 15 residues. The CDR3 sequence is CASSSGQGGKTEAFF. The CDR3 DNA follows: TGTGCCAGCAGTTCAGGACAGGGCGGTAAGACTGAAGCTTTCTTT.

This chain links TRBV12-3 or TRBV12-4 with TRBJ2-1; D unclear. The V end lost 3 bases, the J end lost 13 bases, and 10 bases lay between the germline ends. The CDR3 is 11 residues long. The CDR3 loop reads CASSLLWDQFF. DNA of the CDR3: TGTGCCAGCAGTTTGCTCTGGGATCAGTTCTTC.

J is TRBJ1-5 and V is TRBV9; D is unclear. This CDR3 is 15 amino acids long. CDR1 and CDR2 (germline): SGDLS, YYNGEE. The V end was cut by 1 base, the J end by 4 bases, with 12 bases between. CDR3 loop: CASSVSANKNQPQHF. In DNA, the CDR3 is TGTGCCAGCAGCGTATCCGCTAATAAAAATCAGCCCCAGCATTTT. Full variable domain (outside the CDR3, taken from reference TRBV9 and TRBJ1-5): DSGVTQTPKHLITATGQRVTLRCSPRSGDLSVYWYQQSLDQGLQFLIQYYNGEERAKGNILERFSAQQFPDLHSELNLSSLELGDSALYFCASSVSANKNQPQHFGDGTRLSIL.

The rearrangement joins TRBV28 to TRBJ2-7; D not certain. From germline, CDR1 is MDHEN and CDR2 SYDVKM. The CDR3 extends over 15 amino acids. V was pared by 5 bases and J by 4 bases, with 18 bases between. CDR3 amino acids: CASSNFVKAAYEQYF. The CDR3 region has the DNA TGTGCCAGCAGTAATTTCGTGAAGGCTGCATACGAGCAGTACTTC.

About this clone: The same CDR3 can be traced to other DNA sequences in this sample. The gene calls are TRBV2 and TRBJ2-5; D is ambiguous. This CDR3 region has 10 residues. CDR1 is SNHLY and CDR2 is FYNNEI in the germline V gene. With 5 bases removed from V and 4 bases from J, the gap between germline ends came to 2 bases. The CDR3 loop reads CASSRETQYF. For the CDR3, the DNA is TGTGCCAGCAGTCGAGAGACCCAGTACTTC.

The J gene is TRBJ2-7, the V gene TRBV7-2; 11 bases map to TRBD2. The ends lost 1 base at V and 9 bases at J; junction bases unmatched: 8. This CDR3 contains 15 residues. CDR1 and CDR2 from the germline V gene are SGHTA and FQGNSA. DNA of the CDR3: TGTGCCAGCAGCTTAGGACCACTAGCGGGAGATGCGCAGTACTTC. Its protein product is CASSLGPLAGDAQYF.

This chain uses TRBV2 with TRBJ1-1, with 7 nucleotides matching TRBD1. Germline CDR1 is SNHLY and CDR2 is FYNNEI. The CDR3 sequence is 14 residues long. Trimming took 4 bases from V and 5 from J; bases not matched to a gene: 7. The CDR3 spells CASSVEGARTEAFF. The DNA for the CDR3 is TGTGCCAGCAGTGTAGAGGGGGCGCGGACTGAAGCTTTCTTT. Together with reference TRBV2 and TRBJ1-1, the CDR3 gives the full variable domain: EPEVTQTPSHQVTQMGQEVILRCVPISNHLYFYWYRQILGQKVEFLVSFYNNEISEKSEIFDDQFSVERPDGSNFTLKIRSTKLEDSAMYFCASSVEGARTEAFFGQGTRLTVV.

The rearrangement joins TRBV6-5 to TRBJ1-2; D unresolved. Per germline, CDR1 MNHEY and CDR2 SVGAGI. The CDR3 sequence is 14 residues long. V was cut by 1 base and J by 1 base, with 7 bases left in between. CDR3 coding DNA: TGTGCCAGCAGTTACTTCGACGGTAACTATGGCTACACCTTC. This encodes CASSYFDGNYGYTF.

The chain uses TRBV7-3 and TRBJ2-1; D gene uncertain. This CDR3 comprises 15 residues. Germline V gene data show CDR1 as SGHTA and CDR2 as FQGTGA. V was trimmed by 4 bases and J by 4 bases, leaving 14 bases between them. CDR3 sequence: CASSSQPTFYNEQFF. CDR3 sequence (DNA): TGTGCCAGCAGCTCCCAGCCTACTTTTTACAATGAGCAGTTCTTC.

The rearrangement uses TRBV7-8 and TRBJ1-2; no clear D gene. V was trimmed by 6 bases and J by 2 bases, leaving 7 bases between them. CDR3 size: 12 residues. Germline CDR1 and CDR2: SGHVS and FQNEAQ. In nucleotides, the CDR3 is TGTGCCAGCAGTGGAGGGAACTATGGCTACACCTTC. It encodes CASSGGNYGYTF.

V usage is TRBV3-1 (or the pseudogene TRBV3-2) and J usage is TRBJ2-7; TRBD1 is a possible D gene (6 bases). V was shortened by 3 bases and J by 7 bases, with 7 bases between the two germline ends. Germline loops: CDR1 LGHDT, CDR2 YNNKEL (reference sequence). This CDR3 region has 11 residues. Here the CDR3 reads CASSHQGEQYF. The CDR3 DNA follows: TGTGCCAGCAGCCATCAGGGGGAGCAGTACTTC.

The chain couples TRBV7-8 to TRBJ2-1, with D maybe TRBD1 (6 bases). The V end lost 2 bases, the J end lost 0 bases, and 17 bases lay between the germline ends. The CDR3 has 18 residues. The germline V gene has CDR1 SGHVS and CDR2 FQNEAQ. The CDR3 region has the DNA TGTGCCAGCAGCTTACAGGCGATGACAGGAGCCTCCTACAATGAGCAGTTCTTC. It specifies CASSLQAMTGASYNEQFF.

This chain connects TRBV5-1 to TRBJ1-1, with TRBD1 matching over 11 bases. V trimming: 2 bases; J trimming: 5 bases; junction bases outside the gene matches: 8. The CDR3 length is 16 residues. Germline V gene lookup returns CDR1 SGHRS and CDR2 YFSETQ. CDR3 in amino acids: CASSLGGTGGKTEAFF. CDR3 in DNA: TGCGCCAGCAGCTTAGGAGGGACAGGGGGGAAAACTGAAGCTTTCTTT.

The chain recombines TRBV9 with TRBJ2-5; D might be TRBD2 (5 bases). The length of the CDR3 is 15 residues. Trimming took off 1 base at V and 5 bases at J, with 15 bases between the two ends. CDR1 and CDR2 (germline): SGDLS, YYNGEE. The DNA of the CDR3 is TGTGCCAGCAGCGTACTTAGAGGGCCCCGGGAGACCCAGTACTTC. Its translation is CASSVLRGPRETQYF.